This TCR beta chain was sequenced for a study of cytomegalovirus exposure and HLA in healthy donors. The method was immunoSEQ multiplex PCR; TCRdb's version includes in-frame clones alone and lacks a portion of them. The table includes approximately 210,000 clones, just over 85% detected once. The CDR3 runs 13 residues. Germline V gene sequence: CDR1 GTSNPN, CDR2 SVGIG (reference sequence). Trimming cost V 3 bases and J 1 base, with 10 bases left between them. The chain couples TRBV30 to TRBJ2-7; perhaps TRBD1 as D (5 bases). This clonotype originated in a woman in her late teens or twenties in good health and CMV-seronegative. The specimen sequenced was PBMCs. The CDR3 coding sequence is TGTGCCTGGAGGACAGTGGGGTCCTACGAGCAGTACTTC. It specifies CAWRTVGSYEQYF.